This T cell receptor beta chain was recorded in a study of blood T cell repertoires in COVID-19. About the research overall: Acute and convalescent COVID-19 specimens originated in the United States, Italy and Spain. The cDNA or gDNA used as material had been derived from T cells, B-cell-depleted T cells, or PBMCs.

CDR3 length: 16 residues. CDR1 SGHNT and CDR2 YENEEA come from the germline V gene. J gave up 8 bases and V 1 base, and 8 bases lay outside the gene matches. Original processing methods: Amplification from reference gene primers served as the basis for estimated nucleated cell counts. Profiled with immunoSEQ multiplex PCR; TCRdb holds only in-frame clones, not every one. The V and J calls and clone size come from that table; D and trimming were worked out from the DNA. The table includes about 140,000 clones, 88% detected once. Sequencing was done on a sample of peripheral blood. The chain links TRBV11-3 to TRBJ1-6, with 7 positions matching TRBD1. The source of this sequence is a woman aged 60-75 years with acute or convalescent COVID-19. In DNA, the CDR3 is TGTGCCAGCAGCTTAGTCTTTGGAACAGGGGATTCACCCCTCCACTTT. Its translation is CASSLVFGTGDSPLHF.